The TCR beta chain described here comes from a study of response to subunit inactivated influenza vaccine. The CDR3 consists of 18 residues. The V segment lost 5 bases and the J segment 7 bases; nucleotides outside the gene matches: 17. Germline V lookup: CDR1 DFQATT, CDR2 SNEGSKA (reference sequence). The sample holds a few counts of this clonotype. Its antigen is not identified. In TCRdb, the RT-PCR reads were re-called with MiXCR into one record per CDR3 protein. The repertoire holds 650,000 to 800,000 distinct CDR3 sequences, with roughly 13% as singletons. Study outcomes and limitations: The authors proposed limited new T cell recruitment per seasonal influenza vaccination.

This TCR came from a man between 45 and 60 years old who received an inactivated influenza vaccine. The genes are TRBV20-1 and TRBJ1-4; 12 bases match TRBD1. This specimen was PBMCs from blood, taken around two weeks before vaccination. CDR3 residues: CSAELQPGQGAFGEKLFF. The CDR3 DNA follows: TGCAGTGCTGAGCTACAACCGGGACAGGGGGCCTTCGGTGAAAAACTGTTTTTT.